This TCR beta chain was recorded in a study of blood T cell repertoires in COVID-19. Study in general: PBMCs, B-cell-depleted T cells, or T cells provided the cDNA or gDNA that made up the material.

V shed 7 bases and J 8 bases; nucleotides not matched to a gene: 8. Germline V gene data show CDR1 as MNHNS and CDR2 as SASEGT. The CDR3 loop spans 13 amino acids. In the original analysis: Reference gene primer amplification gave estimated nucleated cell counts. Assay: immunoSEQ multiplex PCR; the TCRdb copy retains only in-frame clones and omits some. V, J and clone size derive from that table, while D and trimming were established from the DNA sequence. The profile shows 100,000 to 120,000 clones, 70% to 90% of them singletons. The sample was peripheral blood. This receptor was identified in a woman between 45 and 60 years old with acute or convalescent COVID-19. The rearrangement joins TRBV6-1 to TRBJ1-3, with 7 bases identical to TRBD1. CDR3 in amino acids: CASIHGDRDTIYF. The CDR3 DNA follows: TGTGCCAGCATCCACGGAGACAGGGACACCATATATTTT.